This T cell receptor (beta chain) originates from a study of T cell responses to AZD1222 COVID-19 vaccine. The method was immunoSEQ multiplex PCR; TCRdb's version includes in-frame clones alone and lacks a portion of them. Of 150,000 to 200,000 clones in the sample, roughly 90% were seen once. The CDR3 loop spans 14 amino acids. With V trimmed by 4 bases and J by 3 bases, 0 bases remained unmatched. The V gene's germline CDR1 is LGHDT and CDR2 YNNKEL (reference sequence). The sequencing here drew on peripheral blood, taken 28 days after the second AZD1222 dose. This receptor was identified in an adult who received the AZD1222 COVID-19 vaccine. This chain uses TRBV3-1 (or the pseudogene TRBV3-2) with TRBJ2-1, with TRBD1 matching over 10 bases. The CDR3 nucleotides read TGTGCCAGCAGCCGGGACAGGGGCTACAATGAGCAGTTCTTC. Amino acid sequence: CASSRDRGYNEQFF.